The clone carrying this T cell receptor (beta chain) was picked up one time. Patients in Seattle were enrolled during active infection, then followed longitudinally. Using immunoSEQ multiplex PCR, the repertoire was profiled, and TCRdb retains in-frame clones only, with some absent. The sample has nearly 350,000 clones; around nine tenths are singletons. The data belong to a study of blood T cell repertoires in COVID-19. Looking at the study overall: T cells, B-cell-depleted T cells, or PBMCs supplied cDNA or gDNA.

Germline V lookup: CDR1 MNHEY, CDR2 SVGAGI. The V and J ends lost 4 bases and 7 bases, in that order; junction bases with no gene match: 7. The CDR3 length is 15 residues. The specimen was peripheral blood. The clonotype was recovered from a woman aged 70 to 79 with COVID-19, enrolled during active disease. This chain connects TRBV6-5 to TRBJ1-6; 7 positions agree with TRBD1. This CDR3 reads CASSSPGTVNSPLHF. For the CDR3, the DNA is TGTGCCAGCAGTTCGCCGGGGACAGTGAATTCACCCCTCCACTTT.